This TCR beta chain is from a study of regulatory T cells in long-lasting Graves disease. CDR1 is GTSNPN and CDR2 is SVGIG in the germline V gene (reference sequence). There are 14 residues in the CDR3. V lost 0 bases and J 4 bases, leaving 9 bases between the germline ends. Specified time point: newly diagnosed GD, antithyroid drugs for less than 3 months. From PBMCs, RNA was extracted and then used to make the TCR library. Libraries of TCR beta came from iRepertoire HTBI primers plus Arm-PCR of CDR3 regions. TCRdb used MiXCR to reprocess the multiplex PCR reads, holding one entry per CDR3 protein. This sample has fewer than 650,000 distinct CDR3 sequences, with about 16% found just once. These records were also assigned to another study, of T cells in Graves' hyperthyroidism and ophthalmopathy.

Material: peripheral blood mononuclear cells (PBMCs), obtained at new diagnosis, from a patient treated with antithyroid drugs. This sequence joins TRBV30 and TRBJ1-4; maybe TRBD1 (5 bases). The receptor was isolated from a man aged 18 to 30 with Graves disease. The CDR3 region is CAWSVSGFNEKLFF. In DNA form, the CDR3 reads TGTGCCTGGAGTGTGTCAGGGTTTAATGAAAAACTGTTTTTT.